The sequence of this T cell receptor beta chain was determined in a study of blood T cell repertoires in COVID-19. Original processing methods: Reference gene primer amplification yielded estimated nucleated cell counts. TCRdb's copy holds only in-frame clones and misses some; the assay was immunoSEQ multiplex PCR. Clonal size and the V and J genes are those of that table, whereas D and trimming came from the DNA. The data show about 75,000 clones, with 84% seen just once and around 22% held by the top ten. This receptor was taken from a woman between 45 and 60 years old with acute or convalescent COVID-19. What was sequenced was peripheral blood.

The CDR3 loop is CASSLGQTAYEQYF. The CDR3 DNA sequence: TGTGCCAGCAGTTTAGGTCAAACGGCCTACGAGCAGTACTTC. The J gene is TRBJ2-7, the V gene TRBV28; no firm D call. This CDR3 is 14 amino acids long. Germline V gene sequence: CDR1 MDHEN, CDR2 SYDVKM. Trimming left V 2 bases short and J 2 bases short, with 10 bases between.